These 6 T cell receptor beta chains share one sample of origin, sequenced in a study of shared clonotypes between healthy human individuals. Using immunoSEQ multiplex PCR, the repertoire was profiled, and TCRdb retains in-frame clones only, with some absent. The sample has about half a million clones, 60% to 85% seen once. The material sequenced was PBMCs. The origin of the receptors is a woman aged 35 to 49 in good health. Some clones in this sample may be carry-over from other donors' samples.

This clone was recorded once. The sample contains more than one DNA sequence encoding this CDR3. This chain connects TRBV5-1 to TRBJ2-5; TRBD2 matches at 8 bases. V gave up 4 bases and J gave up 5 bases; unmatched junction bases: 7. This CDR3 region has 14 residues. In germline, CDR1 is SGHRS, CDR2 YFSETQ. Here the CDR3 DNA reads TGCGCCAGCAGCCCGGGAGGGGCGGAGGAGACCCAGTACTTC. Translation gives CASSPGGAEETQYF.

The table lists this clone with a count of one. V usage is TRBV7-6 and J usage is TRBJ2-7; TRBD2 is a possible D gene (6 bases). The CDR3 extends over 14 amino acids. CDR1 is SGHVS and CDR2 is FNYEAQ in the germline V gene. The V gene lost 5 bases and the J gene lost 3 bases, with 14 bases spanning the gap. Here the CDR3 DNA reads TGTGCCAGCAGCGGCGGGACCGCCATCTACGAGCAGTACTTC. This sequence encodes CASSGGTAIYEQYF.

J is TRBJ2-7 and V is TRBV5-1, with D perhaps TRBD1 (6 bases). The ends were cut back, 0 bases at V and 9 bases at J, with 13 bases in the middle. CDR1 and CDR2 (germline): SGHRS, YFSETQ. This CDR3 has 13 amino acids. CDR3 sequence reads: CASSLGQAWGQYF. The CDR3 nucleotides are TGCGCCAGCAGCTTGGGACAGGCTTGGGGGCAGTACTTC.

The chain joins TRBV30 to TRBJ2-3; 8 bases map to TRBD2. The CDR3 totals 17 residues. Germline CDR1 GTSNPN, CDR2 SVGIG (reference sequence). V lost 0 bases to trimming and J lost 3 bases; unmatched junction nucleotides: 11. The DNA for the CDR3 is TGTGCCTGGAGTGTAGGGGGGACTAGAGTGTTGACAGATACGCAGTATTTT. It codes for CAWSVGGTRVLTDTQYF.

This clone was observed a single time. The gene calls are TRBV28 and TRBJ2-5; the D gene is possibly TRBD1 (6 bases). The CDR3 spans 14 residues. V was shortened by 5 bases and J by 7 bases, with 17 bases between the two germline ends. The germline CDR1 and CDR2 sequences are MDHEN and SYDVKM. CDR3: CASSKSTGRGTQYF. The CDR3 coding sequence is TGTGCCAGCAGTAAATCAACAGGGAGAGGGACCCAGTACTTC.

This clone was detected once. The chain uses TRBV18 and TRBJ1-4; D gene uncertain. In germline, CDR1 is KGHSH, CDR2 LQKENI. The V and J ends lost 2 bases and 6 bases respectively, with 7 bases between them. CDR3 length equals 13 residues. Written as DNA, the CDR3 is TGTGCCAGCTCACCATGGGCAGATGAAAAACTGTTTTTT. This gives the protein CASSPWADEKLFF.